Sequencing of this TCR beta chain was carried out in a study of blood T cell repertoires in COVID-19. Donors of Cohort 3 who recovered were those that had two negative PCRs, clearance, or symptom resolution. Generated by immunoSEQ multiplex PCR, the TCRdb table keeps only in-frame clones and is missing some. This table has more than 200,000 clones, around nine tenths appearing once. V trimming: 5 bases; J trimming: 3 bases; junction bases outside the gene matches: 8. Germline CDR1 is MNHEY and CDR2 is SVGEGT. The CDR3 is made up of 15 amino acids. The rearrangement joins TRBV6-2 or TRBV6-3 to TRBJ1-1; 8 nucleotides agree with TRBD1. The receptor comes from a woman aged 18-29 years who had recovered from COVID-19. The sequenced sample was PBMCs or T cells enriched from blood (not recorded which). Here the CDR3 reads CASSRSDRVDTEAFF. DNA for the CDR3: TGTGCCAGCAGTCGATCGGACAGGGTAGACACTGAAGCTTTCTTT.